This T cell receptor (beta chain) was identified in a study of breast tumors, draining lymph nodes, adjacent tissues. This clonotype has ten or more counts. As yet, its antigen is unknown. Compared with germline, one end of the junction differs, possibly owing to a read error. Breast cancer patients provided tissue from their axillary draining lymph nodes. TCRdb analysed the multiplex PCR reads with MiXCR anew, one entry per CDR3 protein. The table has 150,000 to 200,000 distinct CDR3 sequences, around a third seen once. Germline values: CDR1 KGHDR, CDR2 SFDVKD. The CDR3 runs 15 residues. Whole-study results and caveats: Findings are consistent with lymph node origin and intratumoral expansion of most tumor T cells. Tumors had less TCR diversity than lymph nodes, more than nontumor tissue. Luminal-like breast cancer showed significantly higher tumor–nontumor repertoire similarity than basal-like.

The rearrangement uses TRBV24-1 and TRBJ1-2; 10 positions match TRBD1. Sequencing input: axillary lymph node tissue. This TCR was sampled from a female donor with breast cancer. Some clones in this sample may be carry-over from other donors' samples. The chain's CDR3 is CATNDRQGAWYGYTF. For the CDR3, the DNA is TGTGCCACCAATGATCGACAGGGGGCTTGGTATGGCTACACCTTC.